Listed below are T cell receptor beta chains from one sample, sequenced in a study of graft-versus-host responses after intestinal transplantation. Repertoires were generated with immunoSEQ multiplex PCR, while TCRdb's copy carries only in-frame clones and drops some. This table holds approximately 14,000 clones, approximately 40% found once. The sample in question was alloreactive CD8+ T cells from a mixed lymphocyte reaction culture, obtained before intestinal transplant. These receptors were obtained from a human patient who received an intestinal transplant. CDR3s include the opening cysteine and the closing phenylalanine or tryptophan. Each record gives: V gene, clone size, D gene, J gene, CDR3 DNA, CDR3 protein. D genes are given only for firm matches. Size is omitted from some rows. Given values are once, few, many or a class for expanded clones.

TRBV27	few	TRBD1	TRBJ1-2	TGTGCCAGCAGTTACGGGACAGGGGGGAGTGGCTACACCTTC	CASSYGTGGSGYTF
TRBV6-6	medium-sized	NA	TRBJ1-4	TGTGCCAGCAGTATCTTGACGGCCGAATTTAATGAAAAACTGTTTTTT	CASSILTAEFNEKLFF
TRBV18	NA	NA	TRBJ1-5	TGTGCCAGCTCACCACGGTTGGATCAGCCCCAGCATTTT	CASSPRLDQPQHF
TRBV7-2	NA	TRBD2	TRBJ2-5	TGTGCCAGCAGCCGCCGGGAGGTGCTAGCATCAGAGACCCAGTACTTC	CASSRREVLASETQYF
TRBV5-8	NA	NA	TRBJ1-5	TGTGCCAGCAGCTTGGTAGACCTAAATCAGCCCCAGCATTTT	CASSLVDLNQPQHF
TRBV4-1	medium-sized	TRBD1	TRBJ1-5	TGCGCCAGCAGCCTACGGACAGGGGGCAATCAGCCCCAGCATTTT	CASSLRTGGNQPQHF
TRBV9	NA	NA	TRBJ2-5	TGTGCCAGCAGCGTAGAAGTGCAGGTTTCGTACCAAGAGACCCAGTACTTC	CASSVEVQVSYQETQYF
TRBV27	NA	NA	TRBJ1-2	TGTGCCAGCAGTCCCATACAGGATTTAGGAGTCTATGGCTACACCTTC	CASSPIQDLGVYGYTF
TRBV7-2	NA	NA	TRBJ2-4	TGTGCCAGCAGCTTAGAGGGGCAGGTGGGAGGGGGTCAGTACTTC	CASSLEGQVGGGQYF
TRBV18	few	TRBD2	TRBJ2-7	TGTGCCAGCTCACCTACGACTAGCGGGGGCTACGAGCAGTACTTC	CASSPTTSGGYEQYF
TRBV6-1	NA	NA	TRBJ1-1	TGTGCCAGCCTGACGGATACTGGAGCTTTCTTT	CASLTDTGAFF
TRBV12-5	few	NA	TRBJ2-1	TGTGCTAGTGGTCCTTTGGCGGGGAGTTACAATGAGCAGTTCTTC	CASGPLAGSYNEQFF
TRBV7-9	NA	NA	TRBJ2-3	TGTGCCAGCAGCTTAGCTCCAGATACGCAGTATTTT	CASSLAPDTQYF
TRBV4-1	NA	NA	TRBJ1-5	TGCGCCAGCAGCCAGGCCCAGCCCCTCGTTCAGCCCCAGCATTTT	CASSQAQPLVQPQHF
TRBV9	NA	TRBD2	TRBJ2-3	TGTGCCAGCAGCGTGGGGGGGTTCGAAGATACGCAGTATTTT	CASSVGGFEDTQYF
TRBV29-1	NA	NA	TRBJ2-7	TGCAGCGTTGTCCTTTATACATACGAGCAGTACTTC	CSVVLYTYEQYF
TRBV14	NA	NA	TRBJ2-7	TGTGCCAGCAGCCTCGCGGCTTGGGACGAGCAGTACTTC	CASSLAAWDEQYF
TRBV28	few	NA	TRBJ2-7	TGTGCCAGCAGCCTTTACAGGATAAGCTCCTACGAGCAGTACTTC	CASSLYRISSYEQYF
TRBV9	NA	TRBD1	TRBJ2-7	TGTGCCAGCAGCGTGGGGGACAGCCAATACGAGCAGTACTTC	CASSVGDSQYEQYF
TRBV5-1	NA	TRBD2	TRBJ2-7	TGCGCCAGCAGGGGGACTAGCGGGGTGTCTAGCGAGCAGTACTTC	CASRGTSGVSSEQYF
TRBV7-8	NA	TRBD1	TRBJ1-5	TGTGCCAGCAGCTTCTCAGAATCAGGGGGGATCAAACAGCCCCAGCATTTT	CASSFSESGGIKQPQHF
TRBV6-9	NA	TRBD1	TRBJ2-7	TGTGCCAGCAGTTACTACAGGGGGTACGAGCAGTACTTC	CASSYYRGYEQYF
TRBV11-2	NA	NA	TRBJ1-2	TGTGCCAGCAGCTTAGACCCCCTCACTAACTATGGCTACACCTTC	CASSLDPLTNYGYTF
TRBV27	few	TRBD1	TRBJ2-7	TGTGCCAGCAGTTTAGGGCAGGGGGTTGGGGAGCAGTACTTC	CASSLGQGVGEQYF
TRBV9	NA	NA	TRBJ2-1	TGTGCCAGCAGCGTAGGCACTACCGATTACAATGAGCAGTTCTTC	CASSVGTTDYNEQFF
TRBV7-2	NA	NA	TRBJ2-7	TGTGCCAGCAGCTTCAGACAGAAGACCTACGAGCAGTACTTC	CASSFRQKTYEQYF
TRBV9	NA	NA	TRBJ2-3	TGTGCCAGCGGGGGTGGGGCACTCCGACCAGATACGCAGTATTTT	CASGGGALRPDTQYF
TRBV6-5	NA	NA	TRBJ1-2	TGTGCCAGCAGTTGGGTGGGCCATGGCTACACCTTC	CASSWVGHGYTF
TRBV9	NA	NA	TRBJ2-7	TGTGCCAGCTCTTCGAGCTCCTACGAGCAGTACTTC	CASSSSSYEQYF
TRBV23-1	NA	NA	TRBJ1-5	TGCGCCAGCAGTCAATTCGCTCAGCCCCAGCATTTT	CASSQFAQPQHF
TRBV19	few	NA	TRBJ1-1	TGTGCCAGTTTTATAGGGGCAGGGATGAACACTGAAGCTTTCTTT	CASFIGAGMNTEAFF
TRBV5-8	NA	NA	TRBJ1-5	TGTGCCAGCAGCCCAAGGGGTCATCAGCCCCAGCATTTT	CASSPRGHQPQHF
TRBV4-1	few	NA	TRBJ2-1	TGCGCCAGCAGCCCGTCGACGGGGTACAATGAGCAGTTCTTC	CASSPSTGYNEQFF
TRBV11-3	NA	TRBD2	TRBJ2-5	TGTGCCAGCAGCCTAGCGGTGGGAGAGACCCAGTACTTC	CASSLAVGETQYF
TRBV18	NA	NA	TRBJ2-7	TGTGCCAGCTCACCGGGGTCGCGGGGCTCCTACGAGCAGTACTTC	CASSPGSRGSYEQYF
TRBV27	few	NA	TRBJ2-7	TGTGCCAGCAGTGTGACGGGCTGGGCGCACGAGCAGTACTTC	CASSVTGWAHEQYF